This T cell receptor beta chain was sequenced for a study of neurological immune-mediated disorders. Study-wide points: No expanded-clone CDR3 amino acid sequence recurred across subjects, suggesting private TCR-beta repertoires.

5'RACE generated cDNA with 10-nucleotide random UMIs. The output of every sequencing run exceeded 180 million TCR-beta sequences, derived from 15-18 subjects. TCRdb processed the 5' RACE reads anew with MiXCR; each CDR3 protein has one entry. The table shows 50,000 to 70,000 distinct CDR3 sequences, with around a tenth occurring only once. Documented time point: longitudinal time-point 1 (baseline). Unsorted libraries were generated from 2 million PBMCs. These cells had been stored in RNAlater at -80 C. Ten or more counts support this clonotype. Its antigen is currently unknown. V was pared by 5 bases and J by 3 bases, with 4 bases of the junction left unmatched. CDR3 length: 15 residues. CDR1 and CDR2 (germline): SGHRS, YFSETQ.

This sequence joins TRBV5-1 and TRBJ2-2, with 10 bases fitting TRBD1. The sequence came from a male donor with HTLV-1-associated myelopathy (HAM/TSP). Sequenced: PBMCs. The CDR3 spells CASRGTGDDTGELFF. The CDR3 bases are TGCGCCAGCAGGGGGACAGGGGACGACACCGGGGAGCTGTTTTTT. Full variable domain (outside the CDR3, taken from reference TRBV5-1 and TRBJ2-2): KAGVTQTPRYLIKTRGQQVTLSCSPISGHRSVSWYQQTPGQGLQFLFEYFSETQRNKGNFPGRFSGRQFSNSRSEMNVSTLELGDSALYLCASRGTGDDTGELFFGEGSRLTVL.